This is a list of T cell receptor beta chains from one sample in a study of identical twins. TCRdb ran MiXCR on the 5' RACE reads and lists one entry per CDR3 protein. The repertoire consists of some 630,000 distinct CDR3 sequences, with around 7.5% occurring once and the leading ten covering around 1.6%. These data also featured in a second study, about yellow fever vaccine responses in identical twins.

Specimen: PBMCs. These receptor sequences come from a woman younger than 35 in good health. CDR3s include the opening cysteine and the closing phenylalanine or tryptophan. Fields, in order: J gene, V gene, D gene, clone size, CDR3 protein, CDR3 DNA. A D gene is named only where the DNA matches it firmly. The size field is filled for only some rows; it gives once, few, many or a size class.

TRBJ2-1	TRBV7-9	TRBD1	.	CASSPPRQGSGYNEQFF	TGTGCCAGCAGCCCCCCCCGACAGGGAAGTGGGTACAATGAGCAGTTCTTC
TRBJ2-5	TRBV12-3/TRBV12-4	TRBD2	few	CASSLSSGSAETQYF	TGTGCCAGCAGTTTATCTAGCGGGAGTGCGGAGACCCAGTACTTC
TRBJ2-5	TRBV2	TRBD2	.	CASRELGGAETQYF	TGTGCCAGCAGGGAACTCGGGGGGGCGGAGACCCAGTACTTC
TRBJ1-6	TRBV19	.	few	CASSIGRATAPSPLHF	TGTGCCAGTAGTATAGGCCGGGCCACAGCACCTTCACCCCTCCACTTT
TRBJ2-2	TRBV7-8	TRBD2	.	CASSPRTSGLGIGELFF	TGTGCCAGCAGCCCCCGGACTAGCGGCTTGGGGATCGGGGAGCTGTTTTTT
TRBJ2-7	TRBV5-4	.	few	CASSLAQGNSYEQYF	TGTGCCAGCAGCTTGGCCCAAGGGAACTCCTACGAGCAGTACTTC
TRBJ2-1	TRBV20-1	TRBD2	few	CSAETSAAYNEQFF	TGCAGTGCAGAGACTAGCGCAGCCTACAATGAGCAGTTCTTC
TRBJ1-3	TRBV27	.	few	CASSFDSGNTIYF	TGTGCCAGCAGTTTTGACTCTGGAAACACCATATATTTT
TRBJ2-3	TRBV27	.	.	CASSPSWTDTQYF	TGTGCCAGCAGCCCGTCTTGGACAGATACGCAGTATTTT
TRBJ1-1	TRBV5-1	.	few	CASSLGGSTNTEAFF	TGCGCCAGCAGCCTCGGAGGGTCGACGAACACTGAAGCTTTCTTT
TRBJ2-5	TRBV28	.	few	CASSLKQIQETQYF	TGTGCCAGCAGTTTAAAACAGATACAAGAGACCCAGTACTTC
TRBJ1-5	TRBV27	.	.	CASSFTGSLPNQPQLF	TGTGCCAGCAGTTTCACGGGGTCCTTGCCCAATCAGCCCCAGCTTTTT
TRBJ2-3	TRBV29-1	TRBD2	many	CSVEKTLAGGTDTQYF	TGCAGCGTTGAGAAAACACTAGCGGGAGGCACAGATACGCAGTATTTT
TRBJ2-3	TRBV29-1	TRBD2	few	CSVAPGLEVTDTQYF	TGCAGCGTCGCTCCGGGACTAGAGGTCACTGATACGCAGTATTTT
TRBJ2-2	TRBV20-1	.	.	CSATRLFGGSNTGELFF	TGCAGTGCCACCCGCTTATTCGGCGGATCGAACACCGGGGAGCTGTTTTTT
TRBJ2-5	TRBV6-5	TRBD1	.	CASSYANRGLETLYF	TGTGCCAGCAGTTACGCCAACAGGGGGCTAGAGACCCTGTACTTC
TRBJ2-5	TRBV5-6	.	.	CASSLPNRVQETQYF	TGTGCCAGCAGCTTGCCCAACAGGGTCCAAGAGACCCAGTACTTC
TRBJ1-4	TRBV18	TRBD1	few	CASSPGQGDEKLFF	TGTGCCAGCTCACCCGGACAGGGGGATGAAAAACTGTTTTTT
TRBJ2-5	TRBV28	.	.	CASSLSGRGSQETQYF	TGTGCCAGCAGTTTATCGGGTCGTGGCTCACAAGAGACCCAGTACTTC
TRBJ2-6	TRBV5-1	TRBD1	.	CASRTGAGANVLTF	TGCGCCAGCAGGACAGGGGCTGGGGCCAACGTCCTGACTTTC
TRBJ1-3	TRBV10-3	.	many	CAISAGQTISGNTIYF	TGTGCCATCAGTGCAGGACAGACCATCTCTGGAAACACCATATATTTT
TRBJ2-2	TRBV12-3/TRBV12-4	.	many	CASSPTRGGTGELFF	TGTGCCAGCAGTCCCACTAGGGGGGGGACCGGGGAGCTGTTTTTT
TRBJ2-1	TRBV9	.	.	CASSTSGSTQSEQFF	TGTGCCAGCAGCACATCCGGGTCAACGCAGAGTGAGCAGTTCTTC
TRBJ2-7	TRBV7-9	.	.	CASSHARGTANHEQYF	TGTGCCAGCAGCCACGCCCGGGGGACCGCGAACCACGAGCAGTACTTC
TRBJ1-1	TRBV4-1	.	.	CASSPGHENTEAFF	TGCGCCAGCAGCCCAGGTCACGAGAACACTGAAGCTTTCTTT
TRBJ2-1	TRBV7-3	.	few	CASSLSAGSYNEQFF	TGTGCCAGCAGCTTATCAGCGGGCTCCTACAATGAGCAGTTCTTC
TRBJ2-3	TRBV4-1	TRBD2	many	CASSPRGGLEGDTQYF	TGCGCCAGCAGCCCGCGGGGGGGCCTGGAGGGAGATACGCAGTATTTT
TRBJ1-6	TRBV5-1	TRBD1	.	CASSDRDTSYNSPLHF	TGCGCCAGCAGCGACAGGGACACCTCCTATAATTCACCCCTCCACTTT
TRBJ2-5	TRBV12-3/TRBV12-4	TRBD2	many	CASSSPTSGGAGETQYF	TGTGCCAGCAGTTCCCCGACTAGCGGGGGGGCGGGGGAGACCCAGTACTTC
TRBJ1-5	TRBV24-1	.	many	CATSAGSSNQPQHF	TGTGCCACCAGTGCCGGCTCCAGCAATCAGCCCCAGCATTTT
TRBJ1-1	TRBV29-1	.	many	CSVRDSRWLNTEAFF	TGCAGCGTTCGGGACTCCCGATGGCTGAACACTGAAGCTTTCTTT
TRBJ2-7	TRBV12-3/TRBV12-4	TRBD1	many	CASSFSGGRDEQYF	TGTGCCAGCAGTTTCTCAGGGGGCAGGGACGAGCAGTACTTC
TRBJ1-1	TRBV4-1	.	many	CASSRGQVPHEAFF	TGCGCCAGCAGCCGGGGCCAGGTTCCCCATGAAGCTTTCTTT
TRBJ2-1	TRBV12-3/TRBV12-4	.	many	CASSYRTRHNEQFF	TGTGCCAGCAGTTATAGGACAAGACACAATGAGCAGTTCTTC
TRBJ2-5	TRBV20-1	.	.	CSARSSDETQYF	TGCAGTGCTAGATCTAGCGATGAGACCCAGTACTTC
TRBJ2-1	TRBV7-8	.	few	CASSTTGVSWNEQFF	TGTGCCAGCAGCACGACCGGGGTCTCTTGGAATGAGCAGTTCTTC
TRBJ1-5	TRBV7-3	.	few	CASSPYGGGNQPQHF	TGTGCCAGCAGCCCCTACGGAGGGGGCAATCAGCCCCAGCATTTT
TRBJ2-7	TRBV2	.	many	CASSVGEKQYF	TGTGCCAGCAGTGTGGGGGAAAAGCAGTACTTC
TRBJ2-7	TRBV7-8	.	many	CASSLDVGGSYEQYF	TGTGCCAGCAGCTTAGATGTAGGGGGCTCCTACGAGCAGTACTTC
TRBJ2-1	TRBV19	.	few	CASNEGSGPWDEQFF	TGTGCCAGTAATGAGGGGAGCGGCCCCTGGGATGAGCAGTTCTTC
TRBJ1-6	TRBV15	.	few	CATSRDGPVSQDYNSPLHF	TGTGCCACCAGCAGAGATGGGCCCGTATCCCAAGACTATAATTCACCCCTCCACTTT
TRBJ1-5	TRBV20-1	.	many	CSALIGGGNSNQPQHF	TGCAGTGCCCTAATAGGTGGGGGGAATAGCAATCAGCCCCAGCATTTT
TRBJ1-6	TRBV7-9	.	.	CASSLKSGSPLHF	TGTGCCAGCAGCTTAAAATCAGGTTCACCCCTCCACTTT
TRBJ1-5	TRBV12-3/TRBV12-4	TRBD1	many	CASRLDRVNQPQHF	TGTGCCAGCAGGCTCGACAGGGTCAATCAGCCCCAGCATTTT
TRBJ2-7	TRBV29-1	TRBD2	few	CSVEARGLAGATWVYEQYF	TGCAGCGTTGAAGCCCGGGGTCTAGCGGGAGCGACTTGGGTCTACGAGCAGTACTTC
TRBJ2-7	TRBV28	.	.	CASSLPDTGYEQYF	TGTGCCAGCAGCCTCCCGGATACCGGCTACGAGCAGTACTTC
TRBJ1-2	TRBV12-3/TRBV12-4	.	few	CASSFGTSAYGYTF	TGTGCCAGCAGTTTCGGGACTTCTGCCTATGGCTACACCTTC
TRBJ2-3	TRBV12-3/TRBV12-4	.	.	CASLPGWLASTDTQYF	TGTGCCAGCCTCCCTGGTTGGCTGGCTAGCACAGATACGCAGTATTTT